This T cell receptor beta chain was profiled in a study of cytomegalovirus exposure and HLA in healthy donors. Comments on this clone: What it recognizes is unknown.

General study findings and limits: It was approximately 150 TCR beta chains that were listed as cytomegalovirus-associated. TCR association rates varied by HLA locus in a later analysis, with DRB1 highest and HLA-C lowest.

Primers for the PCR totalled 60 Vbeta and 13 Jbeta. Here immunoSEQ multiplex PCR was the method, and the copy in TCRdb shows in-frame clones only, minus some. The table shows more than 85,000 clones, with over 80% occurring only once. The junction had 8 bases not matched to a gene; V was cut back by 3 bases and J by 0 bases. Germline V gene lookup returns CDR1 MGHRA and CDR2 YSYEKL. The CDR3 spans 17 residues. The specimen sequenced was PBMCs. The receptor was derived from a man aged 40-49 years in good health and CMV-seronegative. The chain combines TRBV4-1 with TRBJ2-7; TRBD2 matches 10 bases. The CDR3 DNA reads TGCGCCAGCAGCCATTTGACTAGCGGGTCCAGCTCCTACGAGCAGTACTTC. It specifies CASSHLTSGSSSYEQYF.